This paragraph covers one T cell receptor beta chain sequence. Its matching antigen is unknown. The data originate from a study of monozygotic twins with inflammatory bowel disease. Regarding the study as a whole: Data gave no support to a single strong signal or clonotype associated with IBD. No difference in repertoire similarity was seen between concordant and discordant twins, possibly because power was limited.

From germline, CDR1 is DFQATT and CDR2 SNEGSKA (reference sequence). This CDR3 has 14 residues. Whole blood supplied total RNA, and T cells were not sorted. Each UMI, carrying a 6-nucleotide sample barcode, came from template switching. TCRdb re-called the 5' RACE reads; one entry per CDR3 protein, DNA not given. The repertoire table contains hundreds of thousands of distinct CDR3 sequences. This receptor was identified in a human donor with ulcerative colitis or Crohn's disease, or a healthy co-twin of an affected twin (not recorded which). The rearrangement links TRBV20-1 to TRBJ1-1. Sequencing was done on a sample of blood. CDR3: CSARDLRSDTEAFF.